The clone carrying this T cell receptor beta chain has at least ten counts. As yet, its antigen is unknown. Making use of molecular barcodes, quantitative 5'-RACE generated TCR beta libraries. TCRdb re-derived calls from the 5' RACE reads in MiXCR, one entry per CDR3 protein. The table lists about 200,000 distinct CDR3 sequences, just under 7.5% of them singletons. The data are from a study of CD8 T cells in ankylosing spondylitis. General study results and limits: Ankylosing spondylitis blood appeared to carry a characteristic TCR beta motif of roughly eight highly homologous variants. Earlier authors reported some of these motif variants in reactive arthritis synovial fluid and blood. Significantly higher representation of disease-linked clones was reported for matched ankylosing spondylitis synovial fluid.

Germline V CDR1 and CDR2: SEHNR, FQNEAQ (reference sequence). CDR3 size: 13 residues. Trimming removed 1 base from V and 10 bases from J, with 8 bases in between. The rearrangement uses TRBV7-9 and TRBJ1-6; no clear D gene. The sample was blood, either unsorted or a sorted T cell fraction (not recorded which). This clonotype originated in a male donor with ankylosing spondylitis. CDR3 sequence: CASSLGVQSPLHF. As DNA, the CDR3 is TGTGCCAGCAGCTTAGGGGTTCAGTCACCCCTCCACTTT.